The 32 T cell receptor beta chains in this list originate from one sample, sequenced in a study of blood T cell repertoires in COVID-19. The table came from immunoSEQ multiplex PCR; TCRdb's copy has only in-frame clones and leaves some out. The sample holds about 160,000 clones, 84% seen once. The sequenced material came from peripheral blood. These receptors were obtained from a man between 65 and 85 years old with acute or convalescent COVID-19.

The chain is built from TRBV19 and TRBJ2-6; 8 bases line up with TRBD2. The germline gives CDR1 LNHDA, CDR2 SQIVND (reference sequence). V gave up 10 bases and J gave up 2 bases; unmatched junction bases: 4. This CDR3 has 14 amino acids. The CDR3 sequence is CATRGRPGANVLTF. CDR3 nucleotides: TGTGCCACCCGCGGGAGGCCTGGGGCCAACGTCCTGACTTTC.

The genes are TRBV7-2 and TRBJ2-7; no definite D call. Germline CDR1 reads SGHTA; CDR2 reads FQGNSA. The CDR3 covers 15 residues. V gave up 1 base and J gave up 0 bases, with 10 bases separating them. The CDR3 DNA reads as TGTGCCAGCAGCTTAGGGGCTGCCAGCTCCTACGAGCAGTACTTC. Translated, it gives CASSLGAASSYEQYF.

The V gene is TRBV4-2, the J gene TRBJ2-5, with D possibly being TRBD2 (6 bases). This CDR3 has 17 residues. Germline V gene data show CDR1 as LGHNA and CDR2 as YNFKEQ. V lost 3 bases to trimming and J lost 1 base, with 18 bases between them. Here the CDR3 DNA reads TGTGCCAGCAGCCAGCTTAGCGGAGGGCGATCCCAAGAGACCCAGTACTTC. Protein sequence: CASSQLSGGRSQETQYF.

This clone showed up just once. This chain connects TRBV19 to TRBJ1-2, with 8 bases lining up with TRBD1. The CDR3 has 14 amino acids. The germline V gene encodes CDR1 LNHDA and CDR2 SQIVND (reference sequence). V lost 3 bases, J lost 1 base, and 1 base stayed unmatched. CDR3 DNA: TGTGCCAGTAGTATGGACAGGGTTAACTATGGCTACACCTTC. Translated: CASSMDRVNYGYTF.

The chain recombines TRBV12-2 with TRBJ1-6; TRBD1 is the table's D call and was not checked against the DNA. TRBV12-2 counts as a pseudogene. The CDR3 length is 16 residues. CDR3 bases: TGTGCAAGTCGCTCAGAACAGGGGGCGGGAAATTCACCCCTCCACTTT. It specifies CASRSEQGAGNSPLHF.

This clone was detected only a few times. This chain links TRBV10-3 with TRBJ1-5; D uncertain. Per germline, CDR1 ENHRY and CDR2 SYGVKD. V was shortened by 9 bases and J by 0 bases, with 9 bases between the two germline ends. The CDR3 runs 13 residues. CDR3 nucleotides: TGTGCCATGGGTGGCGGTAGCAATCAGCCCCAGCATTTT. Translation: CAMGGGSNQPQHF.

J is TRBJ1-3 and V is TRBV5-6, with D hard to call. CDR3 length equals 14 residues. The germline V gene has CDR1 SGHDT and CDR2 YYEEEE. V was trimmed by 1 base and J by 0 bases, leaving 5 bases between them. The CDR3 nucleotides are TGTGCCAGCAGCTTGACAGCCTCTGGAAACACCATATATTTT. This sequence encodes CASSLTASGNTIYF.

This clone occurred once. The rearrangement links TRBV6-5 to TRBJ2-3; a weak D match, TRBD1 (6 bases). This CDR3 is 15 amino acids long. Trimming took 5 bases from V and 0 from J, leaving 12 bases between them. Germline assignment: CDR1 MNHEY and CDR2 SVGAGI. The CDR3 reads CASSPDSPSTDTQYF. The CDR3 nucleotides read TGTGCCAGCAGTCCGGACAGCCCTAGCACAGATACGCAGTATTTT.

The rearrangement uses TRBV7-2 and TRBJ2-1, with 9 bases matching TRBD1. From germline, CDR1 is SGHTA and CDR2 FQGNSA. The length of the CDR3 is 15 residues. V shed 1 base, J shed 2 bases, and the junction held 0 bases outside the gene matches. CDR3 DNA: TGTGCCAGCAGCTTAGGGGACAGGGCCTACAATGAGCAGTTCTTC. It translates to CASSLGDRAYNEQFF.

The gene calls are TRBV7-9 and TRBJ2-6; no firm D call. CDR3 length: 15 amino acids. Germline assignment: CDR1 SEHNR and CDR2 FQNEAQ (reference sequence). Between the trimmed V and J ends, which lost 2 bases and 2 bases, there was a span of 7 bases. CDR3 nucleotide sequence: TGTGCCAGCAGCTTACTTGCGGCTGGGGCCAACGTCCTGACTTTC. Encoded protein: CASSLLAAGANVLTF.

The CDR3 spells CASSFTGSTEAFF. CDR3 bases: TGCGCCAGCAGCTTTACAGGGAGCACTGAAGCTTTCTTT. The rearrangement uses TRBV5-1 and TRBJ1-1; a possible D gene is TRBD1 (6 bases). V lost 2 bases, J lost 4 bases, and 9 bases lay in between. Germline values: CDR1 SGHRS, CDR2 YFSETQ. The CDR3 sequence is 13 residues long.

This clone was detected once. The chain couples TRBV7-3 to TRBJ2-1; TRBD2 matches 9 bases. V trimming: 5 bases; J trimming: 9 bases; junction bases outside the gene matches: 11. Germline V gives CDR1 SGHTA, CDR2 FQGTGA. This CDR3 is 15 amino acids long. The CDR3 protein is CASSLRLAEGAEQFF. DNA of the CDR3: TGTGCCAGCAGCCTCCGACTAGCGGAGGGGGCTGAGCAGTTCTTC.

This chain links TRBV29-1 with TRBJ2-2; possible D gene TRBD2, 7 bases. This CDR3 has 12 residues. Germline lookup yields CDR1 SQVTM and CDR2 ANQGSEA. This CDR3 is CGGGLRTGELFF. The CDR3 bases are TGCGGCGGGGGCCTACGGACCGGGGAGCTGTTTTTT.

This clone was recorded once. This chain links TRBV29-1 with TRBJ1-1; TRBD1 aligns across 11 bases. The junction had 5 bases not matched to a gene; V was cut back by 7 bases and J by 4 bases. This CDR3 has 13 residues. Per the germline V gene, CDR1 is SQVTM and CDR2 is ANQGSEA. The CDR3 sequence is CSGTGGVSTEAFF. The DNA for the CDR3 is TGCAGCGGGACAGGGGGCGTCAGCACTGAAGCTTTCTTT.

This clone was detected a few times. This chain links TRBV12-3 or TRBV12-4 with TRBJ2-7, with D tentatively TRBD2 (5 bases). The germline V and J ends were trimmed by 3 bases and 5 bases, with 8 bases remaining between them. The CDR3 runs 12 residues. CDR3 sequence: CASSFHGNEQYF. The CDR3 nucleotides read TGTGCCAGCAGTTTTCACGGGAACGAGCAGTACTTC.

The chain employs TRBV6-1 and TRBJ1-2, with TRBD1 identical over 7 bases. This CDR3 contains 15 residues. V was pared by 0 bases and J by 4 bases, with 5 bases of the junction left unmatched. Germline assignment: CDR1 MNHNS and CDR2 SASEGT. CDR3 bases: TGTGCCAGCAGTGAAGCCCTGGGACAGTCCTATGGCTACACCTTC. It is translated as CASSEALGQSYGYTF.

This chain connects TRBV15 to TRBJ1-5; D perhaps matches TRBD1 (5 bases). CDR3 length: 16 residues. The V end lost 0 bases, the J end lost 2 bases, and 11 bases lay between the germline ends. Germline V gene lookup returns CDR1 LNHNV and CDR2 YYDKDF (reference sequence). The CDR3 loop is CATSRDVVRGNQPQHF. In nucleotides, the CDR3 is TGTGCCACCAGCAGAGATGTGGTCAGGGGCAATCAGCCCCAGCATTTT.

V and J are TRBV5-4 and TRBJ2-1; the D gene is possibly TRBD1 (5 bases). Trimming cost V 3 bases and J 5 bases, with 15 bases left between them. Germline V lookup: CDR1 SGHNT, CDR2 YYREEE (reference sequence). The CDR3 extends over 15 amino acids. Here the CDR3 reads CASSSRQGTNNEQFF. CDR3 DNA sequence: TGTGCCAGCAGCTCTAGGCAGGGAACCAACAATGAGCAGTTCTTC.

The chain uses TRBV7-2 and TRBJ1-5; no definite D call. Deletions cut 4 bases from V and 2 bases from J, with 9 bases between. This CDR3 contains 14 residues. Germline lookup yields CDR1 SGHTA and CDR2 FQGNSA. The DNA for the CDR3 is TGTGCCAGCAGCTCCACGGGTGGCAATCAGCCCCAGCATTTT. Amino acid sequence: CASSSTGGNQPQHF.

This chain joins TRBV27 and TRBJ2-7; D not resolved. From germline, CDR1 is MNHEY and CDR2 SMNVEV (reference sequence). There are 11 residues in the CDR3. The V end was cut by 2 bases, the J end by 3 bases, with 2 bases between. CDR3 coding DNA: TGTGCCAGCAGTTTACTCTACGAGCAGTACTTC. The encoded protein is CASSLLYEQYF.

The chain employs TRBV28 and TRBJ1-5, with 9 bases aligning to TRBD1. With 4 bases clipped from V and 6 bases from J, the junction kept 4 bases outside the gene matches. From germline, CDR1 is MDHEN and CDR2 SYDVKM. The CDR3 spans 14 residues. The CDR3 spells CASSSRTGAQPQHF. CDR3 DNA sequence: TGTGCCAGCAGTTCCCGGACAGGGGCTCAGCCCCAGCATTTT.

In this sample, this clone turned up a few times. V usage is TRBV6-5 and J usage is TRBJ1-2; 10 nucleotides align to TRBD1. CDR3 length: 16 residues. Germline CDR1 MNHEY, CDR2 SVGAGI. The junction had 12 bases not matched to a gene; V was cut back by 4 bases and J by 7 bases. The CDR3 DNA reads as TGTGCCAGCAGTTCACCGCGGGGACAGGGGAAGGGTGGCTACACCTTC. It is translated as CASSSPRGQGKGGYTF.

The J gene is TRBJ2-7, the V gene TRBV5-1; tentative D call: TRBD1 (6 bases). The CDR3 is made up of 14 amino acids. Germline values: CDR1 SGHRS, CDR2 YFSETQ. The V gene lost 0 bases and the J gene lost 2 bases, with 9 bases spanning the gap. In DNA form, the CDR3 reads TGCGCCAGCAGCTTGGAAGGACAGACCTACGAGCAGTACTTC. It codes for CASSLEGQTYEQYF.

The chain has TRBV7-9 and TRBJ2-5, with D perhaps matching TRBD1 (6 bases). Deletions cut 2 bases from V and 2 bases from J, with 9 bases between. Germline V gives CDR1 SEHNR, CDR2 FQNEAQ (reference sequence). This CDR3 region has 14 residues. This CDR3 is CASSLTGIQETQYF. DNA of the CDR3: TGTGCCAGCAGCTTAACAGGGATACAAGAGACCCAGTACTTC.

The V and J genes are TRBV2 and TRBJ2-3; TRBD2 matches 14 bases. The CDR3 runs to 16 residues. V was pared by 6 bases and J by 3 bases, with 5 bases of the junction left unmatched. CDR1 SNHLY and CDR2 FYNNEI come from the germline V gene. In DNA form, the CDR3 reads TGTGCCAGCAGAGACCGACTAGCGGGAGGGACAGATACGCAGTATTTT. Its protein product is CASRDRLAGGTDTQYF. Using reference TRBV2 and TRBJ2-3 for the parts outside the CDR3, the full variable domain is EPEVTQTPSHQVTQMGQEVILRCVPISNHLYFYWYRQILGQKVEFLVSFYNNEISEKSEIFDDQFSVERPDGSNFTLKIRSTKLEDSAMYFCASRDRLAGGTDTQYFGPGTRLTVL.

The gene calls are TRBV9 and TRBJ2-3; D may be TRBD2 (6 bases). The V end lost 2 bases, the J end lost 5 bases, and 21 bases lay between the germline ends. Germline values: CDR1 SGDLS, CDR2 YYNGEE. The CDR3 length is 17 residues. This CDR3 is CASSVLQSSAPRDTQYF. As DNA, the CDR3 is TGTGCCAGCAGCGTCTTACAATCTAGCGCACCCAGAGATACGCAGTATTTT.

The V gene is TRBV11-2, the J gene TRBJ2-1, with 7 bases aligning to TRBD2. J lost 9 bases, V lost 9 bases, and 17 bases had no gene match. The CDR3 consists of 15 residues. Germline-derived CDR1 and CDR2 are SGHAT and FQNNGV. CDR3 DNA sequence: TGTGCCAGTCAAACGAGCGGGACCCGTTCGGGTGAGCAGTTCTTC. This encodes CASQTSGTRSGEQFF.

V gene TRBV10-3 combines with J gene TRBJ2-3, with 7 bases that match TRBD2. CDR3 length equals 13 residues. Germline V gives CDR1 ENHRY, CDR2 SYGVKD. J gave up 2 bases and V 7 bases, and 3 bases lay outside the gene matches. The CDR3 nucleotides read TGTGCCATCAATCAGCGGGACACAGATACGCAGTATTTT. Protein product: CAINQRDTDTQYF.

The chain is built from TRBV5-5 and TRBJ2-7; 8 bases are shared with TRBD2. V was pared by 7 bases and J by 3 bases, with 12 bases of the junction left unmatched. This CDR3 region has 15 residues. Germline V gives CDR1 SGHKS, CDR2 YYEKEE (reference sequence). As DNA, the CDR3 is TGTGCCAGCGGTCAGACTAGCGTTCTTTTCTACGAGCAGTACTTC. Translation: CASGQTSVLFYEQYF.

The chain employs TRBV5-1 and TRBJ2-3; D uncertain. Germline CDR1 is SGHRS and CDR2 is YFSETQ. The CDR3 is 14 amino acids. Trimming pared 5 bases from V and 2 bases from J, leaving 12 bases between. The CDR3 protein is CASRIAVTTDTQYF. The CDR3, as DNA: TGCGCCAGCAGAATTGCGGTTACCACAGATACGCAGTATTTT.

The table lists this clone with a count of one. This rearrangement joins TRBV6-1 to TRBJ2-2, with a weak D call TRBD1 (5 bases). Between the trimmed V and J ends, which lost 2 bases and 2 bases, there was a span of 6 bases. From germline, CDR1 is MNHNS and CDR2 SASEGT. There are 14 residues in the CDR3. The CDR3 loop is CASSEQGNTGELFF. CDR3 in DNA: TGTGCCAGCAGTGAACAGGGCAACACCGGGGAGCTGTTTTTT.

The chain uses TRBV5-4 and TRBJ2-2; TRBD2 aligns across 9 bases. V was pared by 3 bases and J by 3 bases, with 3 bases of the junction left unmatched. The CDR3 has 15 residues. From germline, CDR1 is SGHNT and CDR2 YYREEE (reference sequence). The CDR3 reads CASSSRGGYTGELFF. The CDR3, as DNA: TGTGCCAGCAGCTCGCGGGGGGGGTACACCGGGGAGCTGTTTTTT.